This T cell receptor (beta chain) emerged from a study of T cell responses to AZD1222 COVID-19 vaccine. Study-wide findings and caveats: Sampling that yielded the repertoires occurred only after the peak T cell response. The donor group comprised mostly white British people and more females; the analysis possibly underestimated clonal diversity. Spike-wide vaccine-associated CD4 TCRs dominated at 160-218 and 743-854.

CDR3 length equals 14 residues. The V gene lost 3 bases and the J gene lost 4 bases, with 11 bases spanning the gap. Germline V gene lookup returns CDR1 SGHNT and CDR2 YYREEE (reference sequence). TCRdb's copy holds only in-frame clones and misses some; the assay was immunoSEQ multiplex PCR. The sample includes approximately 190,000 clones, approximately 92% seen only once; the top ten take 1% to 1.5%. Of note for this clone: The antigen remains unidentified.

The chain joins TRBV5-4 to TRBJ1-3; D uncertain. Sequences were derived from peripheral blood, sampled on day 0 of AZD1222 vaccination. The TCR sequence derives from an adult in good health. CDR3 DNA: TGTGCCAGCAGCTCCCCTGATACAGGAAACACCATATATTTT. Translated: CASSSPDTGNTIYF.